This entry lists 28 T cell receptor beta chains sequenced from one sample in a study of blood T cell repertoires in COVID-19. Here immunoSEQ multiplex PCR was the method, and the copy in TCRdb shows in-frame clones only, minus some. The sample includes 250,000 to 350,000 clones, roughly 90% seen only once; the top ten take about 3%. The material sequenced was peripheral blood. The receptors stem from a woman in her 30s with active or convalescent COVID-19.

DNA for the CDR3: TGTGCCAGCAGCTCGGGACAGAACACCGGGGAGCTGTTTTTT. Amino acids: CASSSGQNTGELFF. The chain recombines TRBV5-4 with TRBJ2-2, with TRBD1 as a possible D gene (6 bases). Germline lookup yields CDR1 SGHNT and CDR2 YYREEE (reference sequence). The ends were cut back, 3 bases at V and 1 base at J, with 7 bases in the middle. The CDR3 extends over 14 amino acids.

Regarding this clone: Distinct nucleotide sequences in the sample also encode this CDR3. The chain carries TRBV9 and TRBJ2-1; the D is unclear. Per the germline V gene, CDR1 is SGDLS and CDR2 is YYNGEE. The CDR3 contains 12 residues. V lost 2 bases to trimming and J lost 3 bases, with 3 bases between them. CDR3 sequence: CASSVGYNEQFF. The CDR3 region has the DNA TGTGCCAGCAGCGTCGGCTACAATGAGCAGTTCTTC.

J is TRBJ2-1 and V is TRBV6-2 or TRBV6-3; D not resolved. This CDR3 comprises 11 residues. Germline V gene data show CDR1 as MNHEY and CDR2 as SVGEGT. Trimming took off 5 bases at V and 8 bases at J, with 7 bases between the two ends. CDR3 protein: CASSRVDEQFF. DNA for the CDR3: TGTGCCAGCAGTCGAGTGGATGAGCAGTTCTTC.

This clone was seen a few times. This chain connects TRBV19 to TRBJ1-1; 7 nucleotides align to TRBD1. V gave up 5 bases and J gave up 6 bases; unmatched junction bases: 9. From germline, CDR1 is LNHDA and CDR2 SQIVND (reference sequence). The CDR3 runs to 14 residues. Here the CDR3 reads CASSSRGGGAEAFF. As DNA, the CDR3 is TGTGCCAGTAGTTCAAGAGGGGGCGGCGCTGAAGCTTTCTTT. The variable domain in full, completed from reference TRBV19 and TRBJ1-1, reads DGGITQSPKYLFRKEGQNVTLSCEQNLNHDAMYWYRQDPGQGLRLIYYSQIVNDFQKGDIAEGYSVSREKKESFPLTVTSAQKNPTAFYLCASSSRGGGAEAFFGQGTRLTVV.

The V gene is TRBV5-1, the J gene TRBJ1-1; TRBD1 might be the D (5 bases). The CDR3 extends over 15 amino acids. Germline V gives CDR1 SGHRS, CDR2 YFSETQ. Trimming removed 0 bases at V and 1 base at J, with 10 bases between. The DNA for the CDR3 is TGCGCCAGCAGCTTGGTTCAGGGCCCGAACACTGAAGCTTTCTTT. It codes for CASSLVQGPNTEAFF.

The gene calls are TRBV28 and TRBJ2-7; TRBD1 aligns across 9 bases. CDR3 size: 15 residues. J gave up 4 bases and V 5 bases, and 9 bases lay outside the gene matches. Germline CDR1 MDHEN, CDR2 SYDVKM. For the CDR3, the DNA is TGTGCCAGCAGTCCCGGGACAGGGAATCCTTACGAGCAGTACTTC. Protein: CASSPGTGNPYEQYF.

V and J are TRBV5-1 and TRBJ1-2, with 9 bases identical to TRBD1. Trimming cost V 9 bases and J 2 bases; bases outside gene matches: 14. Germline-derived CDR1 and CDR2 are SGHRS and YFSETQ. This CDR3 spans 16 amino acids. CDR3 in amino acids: CATRPGTGHSNYGYTF. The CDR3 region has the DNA TGCGCCACACGTCCCGGGACAGGGCATTCCAACTATGGCTACACCTTC.

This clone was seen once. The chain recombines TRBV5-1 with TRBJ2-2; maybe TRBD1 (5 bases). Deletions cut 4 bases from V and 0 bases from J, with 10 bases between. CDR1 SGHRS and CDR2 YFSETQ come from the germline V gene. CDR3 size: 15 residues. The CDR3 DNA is TGCGCCAGCAGCGCAGGGTCGACGAACACCGGGGAGCTGTTTTTT. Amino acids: CASSAGSTNTGELFF.

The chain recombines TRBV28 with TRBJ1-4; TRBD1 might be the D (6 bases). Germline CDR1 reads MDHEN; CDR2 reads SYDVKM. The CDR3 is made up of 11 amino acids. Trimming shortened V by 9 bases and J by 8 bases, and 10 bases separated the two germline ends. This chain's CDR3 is CASRGQEKLFF. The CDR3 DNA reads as TGTGCCAGTCGAGGACAGGAAAAACTGTTTTTT. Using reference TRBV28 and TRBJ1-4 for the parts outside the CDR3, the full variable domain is DVKVTQSSRYLVKRTGEKVFLECVQDMDHENMFWYRQDPGLGLRLIYFSYDVKMKEKGDIPEGYSVSREKKERFSLILESASTNQTSMYLCASRGQEKLFFGSGTQLSVL.

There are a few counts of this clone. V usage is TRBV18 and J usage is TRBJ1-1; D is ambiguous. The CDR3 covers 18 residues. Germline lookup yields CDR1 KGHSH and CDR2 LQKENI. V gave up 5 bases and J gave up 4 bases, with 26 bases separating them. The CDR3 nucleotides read TGTGCCAGCTCATCCCTCGAGAGAGAGGTCTGGTCCGGCACTGAAGCTTTCTTT. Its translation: CASSSLEREVWSGTEAFF.

The CDR3 loop reads CASSQDRGTGVGYGYTF. As DNA, the CDR3 is TGCGCCAGCAGCCAAGATCGTGGCACAGGGGTGGGCTATGGCTACACCTTC. This chain connects TRBV4-3 to TRBJ1-2; 7 positions agree with TRBD1. V was pared by 0 bases and J by 4 bases, with 11 bases of the junction left unmatched. The CDR3 is 17 amino acids. The germline V gene has CDR1 LGHNA and CDR2 YSLEER.

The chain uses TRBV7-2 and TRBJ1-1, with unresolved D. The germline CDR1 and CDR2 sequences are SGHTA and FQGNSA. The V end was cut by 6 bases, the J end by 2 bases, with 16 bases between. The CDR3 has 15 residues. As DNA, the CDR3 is TGTGCCAGCAGTCAGTGGGCTTCTCGAAACACTGAAGCTTTCTTT. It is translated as CASSQWASRNTEAFF. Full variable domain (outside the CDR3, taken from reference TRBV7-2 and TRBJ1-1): GAGVSQSPSNKVTEKGKDVELRCDPISGHTALYWYRQSLGQGLEFLIYFQGNSAPDKSGLPSDRFSAERTGGSVSTLTIQRTQQEDSAVYLCASSQWASRNTEAFFGQGTRLTVV.

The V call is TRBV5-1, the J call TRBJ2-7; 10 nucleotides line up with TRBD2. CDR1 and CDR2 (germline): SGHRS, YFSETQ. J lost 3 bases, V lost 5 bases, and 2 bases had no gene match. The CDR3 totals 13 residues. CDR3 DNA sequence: TGCGCCAGCAGAACTAGCGGGGACTACGAGCAGTACTTC. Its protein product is CASRTSGDYEQYF.

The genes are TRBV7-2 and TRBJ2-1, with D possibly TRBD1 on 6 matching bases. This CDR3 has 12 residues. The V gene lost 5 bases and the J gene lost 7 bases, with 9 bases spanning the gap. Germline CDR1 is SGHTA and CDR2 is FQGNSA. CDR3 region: CASSHQGNEQFF. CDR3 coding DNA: TGTGCCAGCAGCCACCAGGGGAATGAGCAGTTCTTC.

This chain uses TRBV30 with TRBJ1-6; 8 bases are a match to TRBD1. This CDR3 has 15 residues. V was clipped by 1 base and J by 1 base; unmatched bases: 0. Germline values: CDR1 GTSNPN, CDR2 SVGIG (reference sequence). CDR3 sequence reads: CAWSGTGSYNSPLHF. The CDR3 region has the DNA TGTGCCTGGAGTGGGACAGGGTCCTATAATTCACCCCTCCACTTT.

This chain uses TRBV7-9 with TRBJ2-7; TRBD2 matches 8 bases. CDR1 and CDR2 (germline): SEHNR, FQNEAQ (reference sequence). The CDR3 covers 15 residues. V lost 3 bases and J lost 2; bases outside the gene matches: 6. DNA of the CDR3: TGTGCCAGCAGCTTCCTCGCGGGGGGCCCCTACGAGCAGTACTTC. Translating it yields CASSFLAGGPYEQYF.

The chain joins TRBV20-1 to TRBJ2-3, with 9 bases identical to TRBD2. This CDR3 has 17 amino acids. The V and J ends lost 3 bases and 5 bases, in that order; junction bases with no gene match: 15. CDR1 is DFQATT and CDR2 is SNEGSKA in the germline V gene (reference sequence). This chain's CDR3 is CSASDPKGAGGRDTQYF. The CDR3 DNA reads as TGCAGTGCTAGTGATCCCAAGGGAGCGGGGGGCAGAGATACGCAGTATTTT.

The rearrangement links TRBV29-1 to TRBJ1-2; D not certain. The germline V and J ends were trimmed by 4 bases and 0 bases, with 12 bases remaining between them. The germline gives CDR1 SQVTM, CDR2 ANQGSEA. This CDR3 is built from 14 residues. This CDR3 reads CSVGSQEANYGYTF. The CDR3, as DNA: TGCAGCGTTGGGTCCCAGGAAGCTAACTATGGCTACACCTTC.

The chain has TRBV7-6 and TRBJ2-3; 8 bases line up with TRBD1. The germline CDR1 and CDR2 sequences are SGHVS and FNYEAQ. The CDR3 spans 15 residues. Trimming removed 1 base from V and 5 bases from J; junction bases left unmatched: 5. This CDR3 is CASSLEGRGQDTQYF. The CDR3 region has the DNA TGTGCCAGCAGCTTAGAAGGCAGGGGGCAAGATACGCAGTATTTT. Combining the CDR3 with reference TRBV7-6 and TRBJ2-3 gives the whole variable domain GAGVSQSPRYKVTKRGQDVALRCDPISGHVSLYWYRQALGQGPEFLTYFNYEAQQDKSGLPNDRFSAERPEGSISTLTIQRTEQRDSAMYRCASSLEGRGQDTQYFGPGTRLTVL.

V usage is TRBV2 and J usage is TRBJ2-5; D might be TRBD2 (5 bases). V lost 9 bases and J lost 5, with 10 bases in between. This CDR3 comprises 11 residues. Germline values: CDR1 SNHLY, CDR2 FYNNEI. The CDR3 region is CARRTGETQYF. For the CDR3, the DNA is TGTGCCAGGAGAACGGGGGAGACCCAGTACTTC.

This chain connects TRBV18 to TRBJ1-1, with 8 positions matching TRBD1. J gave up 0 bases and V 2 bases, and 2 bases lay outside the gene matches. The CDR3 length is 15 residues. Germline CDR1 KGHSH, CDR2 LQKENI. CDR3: CASSPGTGMNTEAFF. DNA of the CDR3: TGTGCCAGCTCACCAGGGACAGGAATGAACACTGAAGCTTTCTTT.

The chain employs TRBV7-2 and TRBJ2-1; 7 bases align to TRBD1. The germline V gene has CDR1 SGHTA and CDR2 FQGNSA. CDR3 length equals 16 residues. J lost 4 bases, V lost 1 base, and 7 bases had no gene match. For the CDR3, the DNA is TGTGCCAGCAGCTTAGGACGGACAGGCCCTTACAATGAGCAGTTCTTC. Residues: CASSLGRTGPYNEQFF.

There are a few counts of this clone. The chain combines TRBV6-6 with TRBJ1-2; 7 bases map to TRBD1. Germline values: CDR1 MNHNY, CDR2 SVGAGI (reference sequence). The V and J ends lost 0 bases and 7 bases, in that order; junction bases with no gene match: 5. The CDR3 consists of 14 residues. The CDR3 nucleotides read TGTGCCAGCAGTTACTCAGACAGGGCGGGTGGCTACACCTTC. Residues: CASSYSDRAGGYTF.

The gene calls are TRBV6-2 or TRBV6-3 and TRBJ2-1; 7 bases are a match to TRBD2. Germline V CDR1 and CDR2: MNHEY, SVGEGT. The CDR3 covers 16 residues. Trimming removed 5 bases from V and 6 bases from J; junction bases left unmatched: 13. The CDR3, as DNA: TGTGCCAGCAGTGCTCGCGGGAGCCTACTACCCAATGAGCAGTTCTTC. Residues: CASSARGSLLPNEQFF.

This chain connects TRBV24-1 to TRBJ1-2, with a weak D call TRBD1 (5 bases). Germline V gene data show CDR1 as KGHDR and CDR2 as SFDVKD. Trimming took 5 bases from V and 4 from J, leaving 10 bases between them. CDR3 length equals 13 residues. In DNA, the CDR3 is TGTGCCACCAGTGTCCCGGGGGTCTATGGCTACACCTTC. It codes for CATSVPGVYGYTF.

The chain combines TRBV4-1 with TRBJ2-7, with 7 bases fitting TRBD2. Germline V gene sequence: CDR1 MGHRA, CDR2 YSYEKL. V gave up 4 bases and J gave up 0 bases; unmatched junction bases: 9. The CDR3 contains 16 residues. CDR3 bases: TGCGCCAGCAGCCCCGGGGGGTCCCATTTCTCCTACGAGCAGTACTTC. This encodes CASSPGGSHFSYEQYF.

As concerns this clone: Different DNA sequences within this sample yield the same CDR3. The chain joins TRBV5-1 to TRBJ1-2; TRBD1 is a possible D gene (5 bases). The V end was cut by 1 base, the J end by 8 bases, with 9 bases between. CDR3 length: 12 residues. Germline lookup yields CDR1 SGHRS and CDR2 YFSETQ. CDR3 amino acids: CASSLRGDGYTF. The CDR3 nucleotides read TGCGCCAGCAGCTTGCGGGGGGACGGCTACACCTTC.

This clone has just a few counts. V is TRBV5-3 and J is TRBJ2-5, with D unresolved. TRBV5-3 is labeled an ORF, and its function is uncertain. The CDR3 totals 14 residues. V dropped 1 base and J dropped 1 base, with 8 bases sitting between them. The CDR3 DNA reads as TGTGCCAGAAGCTTGTCATCGGTCCAAGAGACCCAGTACTTC. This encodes CARSLSSVQETQYF.